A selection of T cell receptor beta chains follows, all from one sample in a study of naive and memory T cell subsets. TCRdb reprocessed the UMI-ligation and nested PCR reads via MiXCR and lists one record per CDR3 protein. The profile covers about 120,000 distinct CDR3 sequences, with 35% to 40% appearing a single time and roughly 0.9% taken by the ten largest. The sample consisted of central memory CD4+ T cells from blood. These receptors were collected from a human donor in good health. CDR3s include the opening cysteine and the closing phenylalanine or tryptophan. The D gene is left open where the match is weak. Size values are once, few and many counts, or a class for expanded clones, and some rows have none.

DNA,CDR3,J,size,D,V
TGTGCCAGCAGTTACTCGATGACAGCAACTAATGAAAAACTGTTTTTT,CASSYSMTATNEKLFF,TRBJ1-4,few,.,TRBV6-5
TGTGCCAGCAGTTCCCTTGTAGCCGGCACAGATACGCAGTATTTT,CASSSLVAGTDTQYF,TRBJ2-3,.,.,TRBV28
TGTGCCTGGAGGAAGACTAGCGGTCCCGACCGCGAGCAGTACTTC,CAWRKTSGPDREQYF,TRBJ2-7,.,TRBD2,TRBV30
TGTGCCAGCAGCTCGTCAACTAGCGACCGAATCTACGAGCAGTACTTC,CASSSSTSDRIYEQYF,TRBJ2-7,.,TRBD2,TRBV5-6
TGTGCCAGCAGTTACTCGAAGATCCGCACAGATACGCAGTATTTT,CASSYSKIRTDTQYF,TRBJ2-3,.,.,TRBV6-2/TRBV6-3
TGTGCCAGCAGTAGAGGGACAGGGAGGCATTTT,CASSRGTGRHF,TRBJ1-5,.,TRBD1,TRBV6-1
TGCAGCGTTGAAGCAGGGGGCGGTGGGGATACGCAGTATTTT,CSVEAGGGGDTQYF,TRBJ2-3,few,TRBD1,TRBV29-1
TGTGCCAGCTCACCACCGGGTACAGGGTCCTACGAGCAGTACTTC,CASSPPGTGSYEQYF,TRBJ2-7,.,.,TRBV18
TGTGCCAGCACCCCTGGAGGGTTCAGCAATCAGCCCCAGCATTTT,CASTPGGFSNQPQHF,TRBJ1-5,.,.,TRBV28
TGCGCCAGCAGGGTCGTGGCCAGGGGGCCCTCTGGGGCCAACGTCCTGACTTTC,CASRVVARGPSGANVLTF,TRBJ2-6,many,TRBD1,TRBV10-2
TGCGCCAGCAGACTAGCGGGAGAAAACATTCAGTACTTC,CASRLAGENIQYF,TRBJ2-4,few,TRBD2,TRBV10-2
TGCGCCAGCAGTCGACAGGGGGGGAACACCGGGGAGCTGTTTTTT,CASSRQGGNTGELFF,TRBJ2-2,.,TRBD1,TRBV5-1
TGCAGTGCTCTATACCACCTTTCTTCGGGCAATCAGCCCCAGCATTTT,CSALYHLSSGNQPQHF,TRBJ1-5,.,.,TRBV20-1
TGTGCCAGCAGCGTAGCTGAGGGGGCTGTGTACGAGCAGTACTTC,CASSVAEGAVYEQYF,TRBJ2-7,.,TRBD1,TRBV9
TGCGCCAGCAGCCAAGAGGCGGGGGGCGGGCAGCCCCAGCATTTT,CASSQEAGGGQPQHF,TRBJ1-5,.,.,TRBV4-3
TGCAGTCACGACTTACCACTAGACACAGATACGCAGTATTTT,CSHDLPLDTDTQYF,TRBJ2-3,many,.,TRBV20-1